The 26 T cell receptor beta chains reported below all come from one sample, sequenced in a study of cytotoxic CD8 clonotypes in ibrutinib-treated CLL. Sequencing was performed with immunoSEQ multiplex PCR; in TCRdb, only in-frame clones are kept and a portion is missing. The table lists around 300,000 clones, around four fifths of them singletons, with 5.5% to 8% in the top ten. Sequenced material: PBMCs, taken before ibrutinib treatment. These receptors originate from a human donor with chronic lymphocytic leukemia.

The chain uses TRBV7-2 and TRBJ2-3; D is uncertain. This CDR3 region has 13 residues. The V gene's germline CDR1 is SGHTA and CDR2 FQGNSA. Trimming removed 2 bases from V and 6 bases from J, with 9 bases in between. DNA for the CDR3: TGTGCCAGCAGCTTAAAAACCGGGGATACGCAGTATTTT. Translation: CASSLKTGDTQYF.

The V and J genes are TRBV19 and TRBJ1-1, with TRBD1 matching over 7 bases. The CDR3 length is 14 residues. CDR1 and CDR2 (germline): LNHDA, SQIVND (reference sequence). J was trimmed by 7 bases and V by 5 bases; bases with no gene match: 10. CDR3 in amino acids: CASSPRGRGLEAFF. For the CDR3, the DNA is TGTGCCAGTAGTCCCAGGGGGAGGGGACTTGAAGCTTTCTTT.

The chain combines TRBV7-2 with TRBJ1-1; D remains ambiguous. This CDR3 has 15 residues. Per the germline V gene, CDR1 is SGHTA and CDR2 is FQGNSA. V was pared by 2 bases and J by 7 bases, with 17 bases between. In DNA form, the CDR3 reads TGTGCCAGCAGCTTAATAAATCCTTTAGGAGGTGAAGCTTTCTTT. Translation: CASSLINPLGGEAFF.

This chain connects TRBV5-4 to TRBJ2-3; D gene unclear. CDR3 size: 17 residues. Deletions cut 0 bases from V and 7 bases from J, with 21 bases between. In germline, CDR1 is SGHNT, CDR2 YYREEE (reference sequence). The CDR3 bases are TGTGCCAGCAGCTTGGCCTTCGGCGGAAATGTCAGGCATACGCAGTATTTT. Its protein is CASSLAFGGNVRHTQYF.

The chain employs TRBV5-4 and TRBJ2-7; 14 nucleotides line up with TRBD2. The CDR3 loop spans 16 amino acids. The germline V gene encodes CDR1 SGHNT and CDR2 YYREEE (reference sequence). The V gene end was trimmed by 0 bases and the J gene end by 6 bases; junction bases not matched to a gene: 5. CDR3 loop: CASSLGLAGGRGEQYF. In DNA, the CDR3 is TGTGCCAGCAGCTTGGGACTAGCGGGAGGGCGTGGCGAGCAGTACTTC. The entire variable domain, with the rest obtained from reference TRBV5-4 and TRBJ2-7, is as follows: ETGVTQSPTHLIKTRGQQVTLRCSSQSGHNTVSWYQQALGQGPQFIFQYYREEENGRGNFPPRFSGLQFPNYSSELNVNALELDDSALYLCASSLGLAGGRGEQYFGPGTRLTVT.

The chain is built from TRBV29-1 and TRBJ2-1; 12 nucleotides agree with TRBD2. The CDR3 extends over 20 amino acids. The germline V gene encodes CDR1 SQVTM and CDR2 ANQGSEA. V was pared by 0 bases and J by 1 base, with 13 bases of the junction left unmatched. DNA for the CDR3: TGCAGCGTTGAAGATGGGCTAGCGGGAGGGCCCATGAGTTCCTACAATGAGCAGTTCTTC. Protein product: CSVEDGLAGGPMSSYNEQFF.

This clone was counted a single time. The V gene is TRBV7-2, the J gene TRBJ2-3; 7 positions match TRBD2. Germline V gives CDR1 SGHTA, CDR2 FQGNSA. This CDR3 region has 14 residues. J gave up 6 bases and V 5 bases, and 8 bases lay outside the gene matches. The CDR3 protein is CASSPRGGIDTQYF. The DNA for the CDR3 is TGTGCCAGCAGCCCGCGGGGAGGGATTGATACGCAGTATTTT. Full variable domain (missing parts from reference TRBV7-2 and TRBJ2-3): GAGVSQSPSNKVTEKGKDVELRCDPISGHTALYWYRQSLGQGLEFLIYFQGNSAPDKSGLPSDRFSAERTGGSVSTLTIQRTQQEDSAVYLCASSPRGGIDTQYFGPGTRLTVL.

The chain joins TRBV19 to TRBJ1-2, with 9 bases identical to TRBD1. The CDR3 sequence is 13 residues long. CDR1 is LNHDA and CDR2 is SQIVND in the germline V gene (reference sequence). Losses at the gene ends were 7 bases for V and 7 bases for J; bases not matched to a gene: 7. This CDR3 reads CASNRQGVGGYTF. The DNA of the CDR3 is TGTGCCAGTAACCGACAGGGGGTAGGTGGCTACACCTTC. The full variable domain, its missing parts supplied by reference TRBV19 and TRBJ1-2, is DGGITQSPKYLFRKEGQNVTLSCEQNLNHDAMYWYRQDPGQGLRLIYYSQIVNDFQKGDIAEGYSVSREKKESFPLTVTSAQKNPTAFYLCASNRQGVGGYTFGSGTRLTVV.

The chain is built from TRBV6-1 and TRBJ1-5, with D unresolved. The V gene's germline CDR1 is MNHNS and CDR2 SASEGT. The CDR3 contains 14 residues. V lost 3 bases and J 4 bases, leaving 10 bases between the germline ends. The CDR3 sequence: CASSEIPTNQPQHF. The CDR3 coding sequence is TGTGCCAGCAGTGAGATACCGACAAATCAGCCCCAGCATTTT.

A word on this clone: The likely explanation is a read error, given a far larger clone one base away. The CDR3 region is CASSEEGASSYEQYF. The CDR3 nucleotides are TGTGCCAGCAGTGAAGAGGGTGCTAGCTCCTACGAGCAGTACTTC. This chain joins TRBV6-1 and TRBJ2-5; no reliable D call. Matching the DNA end better, TRBJ2-7 makes the J call doubtful. Germline V CDR1 and CDR2: MNHNS, SASEGT. The CDR3 is 15 amino acids.

The chain uses TRBV5-1 and TRBJ1-1; D is possibly TRBD1 (5 bases). Germline CDR1 is SGHRS and CDR2 is YFSETQ. The length of the CDR3 is 14 residues. V gave up 0 bases and J gave up 11 bases, with 17 bases separating them. In DNA form, the CDR3 reads TGCGCCAGCAGCTTGGCCGAGGGGTGGACCGGGGCTTTCTTT. Protein product: CASSLAEGWTGAFF. Drawing the rest from reference TRBV5-1 and TRBJ1-1, the complete variable domain is KAGVTQTPRYLIKTRGQQVTLSCSPISGHRSVSWYQQTPGQGLQFLFEYFSETQRNKGNFPGRFSGRQFSNSRSEMNVSTLELGDSALYLCASSLAEGWTGAFFGQGTRLTVV.

J is TRBJ2-2 and V is TRBV4-2; no clear D gene. CDR1 and CDR2 from the germline V gene are LGHNA and YNFKEQ. The CDR3 runs 14 residues. Trimming took off 0 bases at V and 6 bases at J, with 8 bases between the two ends. This CDR3 is CASSQEVGPGELFF. The CDR3 DNA follows: TGTGCCAGCAGCCAAGAGGTAGGCCCCGGGGAGCTGTTTTTT.

The gene calls are TRBV27 and TRBJ2-7; 11 nucleotides agree with TRBD1. Germline V gene sequence: CDR1 MNHEY, CDR2 SMNVEV (reference sequence). The CDR3 is made up of 16 amino acids. The V gene end was trimmed by 5 bases and the J gene end by 2 bases; junction bases not matched to a gene: 8. The CDR3 nucleotides read TGTGCCAGCAGTCCGGGACAGGGGGGAACGACCTACGAGCAGTACTTC. Amino acid sequence: CASSPGQGGTTYEQYF.

About this clone: One end of the junction is discordant with germline, which a read error may explain. This rearrangement joins TRBV7-7 to TRBJ2-3; 7 bases align to TRBD1. The length of the CDR3 is 13 residues. Germline CDR1 reads SSHAT; CDR2 reads FNYEAQ (reference sequence). In DNA form, the CDR3 reads TGTGCTAGCAGCTTACAGGGGAGAGATACGCAGTATTTT. It is translated as CASSLQGRDTQYF.

The gene calls are TRBV2 and TRBJ2-6, with 12 positions matching TRBD1. V shed 6 bases and J 0 bases; nucleotides not matched to a gene: 9. The CDR3 runs 19 residues. CDR1 and CDR2 from the germline V gene are SNHLY and FYNNEI. The CDR3 is CASRDTGTGGGSGANVLTF. For the CDR3, the DNA is TGTGCCAGCAGAGACACCGGGACAGGGGGCGGCTCTGGGGCCAACGTCCTGACTTTC.

This clone showed up just once. The V call is TRBV5-1, the J call TRBJ2-5, with D possibly matching TRBD1 (5 bases). Trimming pared 4 bases from V and 0 bases from J, leaving 10 bases between. Looked up from germline, CDR1 is SGHRS and CDR2 is YFSETQ. This CDR3 region has 14 residues. In DNA, the CDR3 is TGCGCCAGCAGCCCCGCGACAGACCAAGAGACCCAGTACTTC. Translating it yields CASSPATDQETQYF.

The chain carries TRBV7-6 and TRBJ2-7; D not certain. The CDR3 runs to 15 residues. Trimming took 1 base from V and 0 from J, leaving 10 bases between them. CDR1 is SGHVS, CDR2 FNYEAQ, per germline. As DNA, the CDR3 is TGTGCCAGCAGCTTAGACGACTCCCACTCCTACGAGCAGTACTTC. It is translated as CASSLDDSHSYEQYF.

This sequence joins TRBV28 and TRBJ2-2, with no clear D. V lost 7 bases, J lost 0 bases, and 9 bases lay in between. Germline V gene lookup returns CDR1 MDHEN and CDR2 SYDVKM. The CDR3 length is 14 residues. This CDR3 is CASKRTANTGELFF. DNA of the CDR3: TGTGCCAGCAAAAGGACGGCGAACACCGGGGAGCTGTTTTTT.

This clone came up a few times. The chain employs TRBV7-2 and TRBJ2-1; D perhaps matches TRBD2 (6 bases). The V gene's germline CDR1 is SGHTA and CDR2 FQGNSA. V lost 0 bases and J lost 4, with 10 bases in between. The CDR3 is made up of 15 amino acids. The CDR3 reads CASSLAGGRYNEQFF. CDR3 nucleotides: TGTGCCAGCAGCTTAGCGGGAGGTCGATACAATGAGCAGTTCTTC.

The rearrangement links TRBV29-1 to TRBJ2-7; TRBD2 matches 9 bases. J lost 0 bases, V lost 6 bases, and 6 bases had no gene match. This CDR3 spans 14 amino acids. Germline V gene sequence: CDR1 SQVTM, CDR2 ANQGSEA. CDR3 bases: TGCAGCGTGGTTTTAGCGGGAGACTCCTACGAGCAGTACTTC. Translated, it gives CSVVLAGDSYEQYF.

This chain links TRBV27 with TRBJ2-7; 15 nucleotides match TRBD2. Per the germline V gene, CDR1 is MNHEY and CDR2 is SMNVEV (reference sequence). The J segment lost 1 base and the V segment lost 5 bases, leaving 6 bases of the junction unmatched. This CDR3 comprises 17 residues. DNA of the CDR3: TGTGCCAGCAGTCACGGACTAGCGGGAGGGCCTTCCTACGAGCAGTACTTC. Its protein product is CASSHGLAGGPSYEQYF.

V and J are TRBV4-3 and TRBJ2-3; D not resolved. V shed 0 bases and J shed 1 base, with 14 bases lying between them. The CDR3 is 17 residues long. Germline V lookup: CDR1 LGHNA, CDR2 YSLEER. The CDR3 spells CASSQDLARFGTDTQYF. The CDR3 bases are TGCGCCAGCAGCCAAGATCTGGCTAGGTTCGGCACAGATACGCAGTATTTT.

The V and J genes are TRBV9 and TRBJ2-5, with TRBD2 matching over 7 bases. Trimming at V came to 3 bases and at J to 5 bases, leaving 13 bases not matched to a gene. The V gene's germline CDR1 is SGDLS and CDR2 YYNGEE. There are 16 residues in the CDR3. The CDR3 region is CASSESGRAFLETQYF. The CDR3 region has the DNA TGTGCCAGCAGCGAGAGTGGGAGGGCGTTCCTGGAGACCCAGTACTTC.

The chain links TRBV28 to TRBJ2-3; 9 bases agree with TRBD1. In germline, CDR1 is MDHEN, CDR2 SYDVKM. V was pared by 6 bases and J by 2 bases, with 9 bases of the junction left unmatched. This CDR3 region has 16 residues. The chain's CDR3 is CASRLTGGKLTDTQYF. CDR3 DNA: TGTGCCAGCAGGTTGACAGGGGGGAAGCTCACAGATACGCAGTATTTT.

In this sample, this clone turned up once. The chain combines TRBV2 with TRBJ2-3; TRBD2 might be the D (5 bases). V lost 5 bases and J 0 bases, leaving 21 bases between the germline ends. The germline gives CDR1 SNHLY, CDR2 FYNNEI. The CDR3 totals 18 residues. The CDR3 DNA reads TGTGCCAGCAGTTCCCTTGAATTCGGGGTACGAAGCACAGATACGCAGTATTTT. It yields the protein CASSSLEFGVRSTDTQYF.

This chain joins TRBV4-2 and TRBJ1-2, with 8 nucleotides matching TRBD1. Germline CDR1 and CDR2: LGHNA and YNFKEQ. This CDR3 contains 13 residues. V trimming: 4 bases; J trimming: 4 bases; junction bases outside the gene matches: 2. CDR3 DNA sequence: TGTGCCAGCAGCCGGACAGGGTCCTATGGCTACACCTTC. This translates into CASSRTGSYGYTF.